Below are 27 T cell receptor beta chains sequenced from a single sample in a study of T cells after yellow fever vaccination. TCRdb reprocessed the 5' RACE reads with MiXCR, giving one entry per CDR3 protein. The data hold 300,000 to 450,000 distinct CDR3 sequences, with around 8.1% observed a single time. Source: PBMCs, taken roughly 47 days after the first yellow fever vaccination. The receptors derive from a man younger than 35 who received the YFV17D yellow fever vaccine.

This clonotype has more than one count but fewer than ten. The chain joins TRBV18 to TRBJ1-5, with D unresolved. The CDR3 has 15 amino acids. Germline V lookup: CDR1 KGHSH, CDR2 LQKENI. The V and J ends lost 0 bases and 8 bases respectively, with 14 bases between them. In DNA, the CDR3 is TGTGCCAGCTCACCACCGAACTCAGGAAGGGAGCCCCAGCATTTT. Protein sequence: CASSPPNSGREPQHF.

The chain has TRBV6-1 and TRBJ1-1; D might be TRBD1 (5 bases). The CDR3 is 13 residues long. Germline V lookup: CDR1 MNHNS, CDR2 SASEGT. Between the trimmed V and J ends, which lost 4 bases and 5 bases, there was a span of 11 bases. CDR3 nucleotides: TGTGCCAGCAGTGTAACTGGGGGGACTGAAGCTTTCTTT. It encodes CASSVTGGTEAFF.

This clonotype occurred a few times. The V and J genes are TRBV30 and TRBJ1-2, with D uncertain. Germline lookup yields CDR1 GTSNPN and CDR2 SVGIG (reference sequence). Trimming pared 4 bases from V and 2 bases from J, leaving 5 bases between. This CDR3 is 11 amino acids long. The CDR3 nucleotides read TGTGCCTGGACCCAAAACTATGGCTACACCTTC. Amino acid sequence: CAWTQNYGYTF.

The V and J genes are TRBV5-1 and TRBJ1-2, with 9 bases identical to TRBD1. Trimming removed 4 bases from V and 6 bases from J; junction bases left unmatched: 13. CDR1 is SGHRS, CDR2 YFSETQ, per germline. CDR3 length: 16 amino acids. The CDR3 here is CASSRGTGTSFDGYTF. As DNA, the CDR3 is TGCGCCAGCAGCCGAGGGACAGGGACTTCATTTGATGGCTACACCTTC.

The CDR3 reads CASSFGQPKNIQYF. DNA for the CDR3: TGTGCCAGCAGCTTCGGACAGCCCAAAAACATTCAGTACTTC. The chain recombines TRBV7-9 with TRBJ2-4; possibly TRBD1 for D (6 bases). CDR1 is SEHNR, CDR2 FQNEAQ, per germline (reference sequence). The CDR3 is 14 amino acids. V gave up 3 bases and J gave up 2 bases, with 8 bases separating them. Using reference TRBV7-9 and TRBJ2-4 for the parts outside the CDR3, the full variable domain is DTGVSQNPRHKITKRGQNVTFRCDPISEHNRLYWYRQTLGQGPEFLTYFQNEAQLEKSRLLSDRFSAERPKGSFSTLEIQRTEQGDSAMYLCASSFGQPKNIQYFGAGTRLSVL.

The CDR3 nucleotides read TGTGCCACCAGTGATCCTCGGGCCGCCTACGGGACCCAGTACTTC. Its protein is CATSDPRAAYGTQYF. V and J are TRBV24-1 and TRBJ2-5; D is uncertain. CDR3 length equals 15 residues. The germline V and J ends were trimmed by 3 bases and 7 bases, with 17 bases remaining between them. Germline assignment: CDR1 KGHDR and CDR2 SFDVKD.

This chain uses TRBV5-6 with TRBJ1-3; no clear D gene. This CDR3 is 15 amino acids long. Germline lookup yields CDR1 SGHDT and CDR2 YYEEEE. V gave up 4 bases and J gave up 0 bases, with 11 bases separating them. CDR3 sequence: CASSDGLSSGNTIYF. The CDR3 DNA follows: TGTGCCAGCAGCGATGGACTGAGCTCTGGAAACACCATATATTTT.

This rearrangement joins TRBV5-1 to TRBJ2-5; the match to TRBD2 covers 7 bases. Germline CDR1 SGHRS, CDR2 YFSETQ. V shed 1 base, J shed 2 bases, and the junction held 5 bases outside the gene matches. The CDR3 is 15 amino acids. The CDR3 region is CASSLLEAGQETQYF. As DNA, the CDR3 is TGCGCCAGCAGCTTGTTAGAAGCGGGGCAAGAGACCCAGTACTTC.

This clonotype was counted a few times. CDR3 coding DNA: TGTGCCAGCAGCTTCGGGACAGGGTACACTGAAGCTTTCTTT. This codes for CASSFGTGYTEAFF. The V gene is TRBV7-9, the J gene TRBJ1-1; 9 bases map to TRBD1. This CDR3 has 14 amino acids. Germline values: CDR1 SEHNR, CDR2 FQNEAQ (reference sequence). The V gene end was trimmed by 3 bases and the J gene end by 3 bases; junction bases not matched to a gene: 2.

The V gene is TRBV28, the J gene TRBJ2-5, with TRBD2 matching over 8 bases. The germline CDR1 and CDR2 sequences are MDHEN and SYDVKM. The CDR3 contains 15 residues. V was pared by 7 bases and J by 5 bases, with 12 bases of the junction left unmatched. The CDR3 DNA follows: TGTGCCAGCACTTCAATCGGCGGGGGGCTGGAGACCCAGTACTTC. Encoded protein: CASTSIGGGLETQYF.

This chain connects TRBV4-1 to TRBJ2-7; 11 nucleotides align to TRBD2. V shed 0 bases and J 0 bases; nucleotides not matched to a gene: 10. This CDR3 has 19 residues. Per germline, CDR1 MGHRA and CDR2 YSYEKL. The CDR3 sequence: CASSQDRDSGGADSYEQYV. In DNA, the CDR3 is TGCGCCAGCAGCCAAGATCGGGATAGCGGGGGGGCTGACTCCTACGAGCAGTACGTC.

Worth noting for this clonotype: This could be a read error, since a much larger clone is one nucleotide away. In nucleotides, the CDR3 is TGTGCCAGCAGCTTCCGCGGGGGACAAGAGACCCAGTACTTC. Translated: CASSFRGGQETQYF. The V and J genes are TRBV7-3 and TRBJ2-5; TRBD2 agrees at 7 bases. Germline loops: CDR1 SGHTA, CDR2 FQGTGA. The CDR3 has 14 residues. After removal of 3 bases from V and 2 bases from J, the junction contained 3 bases not matched to a gene.

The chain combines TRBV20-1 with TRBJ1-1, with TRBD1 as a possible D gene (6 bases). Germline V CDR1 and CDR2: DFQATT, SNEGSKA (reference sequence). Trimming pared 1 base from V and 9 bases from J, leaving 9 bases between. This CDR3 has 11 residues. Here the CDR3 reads CSARVDRQAFF. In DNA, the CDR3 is TGCAGTGCTAGAGTGGACAGACAAGCTTTCTTT.

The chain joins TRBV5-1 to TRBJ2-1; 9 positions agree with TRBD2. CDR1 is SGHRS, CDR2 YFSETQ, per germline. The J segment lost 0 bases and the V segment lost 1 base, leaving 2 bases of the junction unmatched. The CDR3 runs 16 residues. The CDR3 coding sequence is TGCGCCAGCAGCTTGCTGACTAGCGGCTCCTACAATGAGCAGTTCTTC. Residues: CASSLLTSGSYNEQFF.

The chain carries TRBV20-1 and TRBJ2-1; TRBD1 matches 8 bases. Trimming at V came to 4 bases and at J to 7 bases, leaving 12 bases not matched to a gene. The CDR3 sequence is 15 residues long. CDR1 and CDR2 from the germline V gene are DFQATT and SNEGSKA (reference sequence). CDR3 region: CSATRQGRSPNEQFF. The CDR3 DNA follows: TGCAGTGCTACGAGACAGGGGAGGTCCCCTAATGAGCAGTTCTTC.

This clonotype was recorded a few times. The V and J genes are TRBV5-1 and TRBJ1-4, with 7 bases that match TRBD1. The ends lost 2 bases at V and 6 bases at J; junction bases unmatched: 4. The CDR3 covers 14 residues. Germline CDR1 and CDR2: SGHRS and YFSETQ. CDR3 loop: CASSFGTVDEKLFF. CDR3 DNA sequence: TGCGCCAGCAGCTTCGGGACAGTGGATGAAAAACTGTTTTTT.

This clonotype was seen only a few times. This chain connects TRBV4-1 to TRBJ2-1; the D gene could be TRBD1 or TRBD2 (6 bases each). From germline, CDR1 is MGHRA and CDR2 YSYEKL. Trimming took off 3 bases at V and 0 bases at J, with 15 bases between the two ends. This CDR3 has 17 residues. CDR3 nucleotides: TGCGCCAGCAGCCACCCAAAGAGGGGGGCCTCCTACAATGAGCAGTTCTTC. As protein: CASSHPKRGASYNEQFF.

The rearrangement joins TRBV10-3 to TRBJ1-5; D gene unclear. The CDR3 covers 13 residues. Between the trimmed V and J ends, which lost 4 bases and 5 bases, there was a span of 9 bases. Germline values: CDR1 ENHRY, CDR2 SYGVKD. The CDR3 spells CAISALVDQPQHF. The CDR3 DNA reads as TGTGCCATCAGTGCCCTCGTGGATCAGCCCCAGCATTTT.

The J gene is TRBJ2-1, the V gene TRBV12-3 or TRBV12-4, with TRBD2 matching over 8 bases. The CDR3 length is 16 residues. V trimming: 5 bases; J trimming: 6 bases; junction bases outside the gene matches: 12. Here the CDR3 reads CASSEDPAGVLNEQFF. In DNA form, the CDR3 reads TGTGCCAGCAGTGAAGACCCAGCGGGGGTTCTCAATGAGCAGTTCTTC.

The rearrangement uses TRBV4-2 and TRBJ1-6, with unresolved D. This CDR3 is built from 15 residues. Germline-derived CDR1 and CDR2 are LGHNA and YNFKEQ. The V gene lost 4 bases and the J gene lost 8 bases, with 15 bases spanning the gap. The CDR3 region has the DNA TGTGCCAGCAGCCCGCTTTACTCGGGAGATTCACCCCTCCACTTT. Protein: CASSPLYSGDSPLHF.

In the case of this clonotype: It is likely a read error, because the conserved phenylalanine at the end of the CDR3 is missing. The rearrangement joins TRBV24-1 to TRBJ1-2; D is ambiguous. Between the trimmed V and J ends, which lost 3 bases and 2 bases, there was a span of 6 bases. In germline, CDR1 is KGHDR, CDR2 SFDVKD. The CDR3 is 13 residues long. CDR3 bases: TGTGCCACCAGTGATATGACGAACTATGGCTACACCATC. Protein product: CATSDMTNYGYTI.

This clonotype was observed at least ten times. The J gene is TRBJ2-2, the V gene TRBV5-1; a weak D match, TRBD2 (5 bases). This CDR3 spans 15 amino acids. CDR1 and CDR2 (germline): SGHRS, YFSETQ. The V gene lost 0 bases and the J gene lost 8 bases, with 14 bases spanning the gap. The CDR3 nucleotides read TGCGCCAGCAGCTTGGCCCGGGGAACATCAGGGGAGCTGTTTTTT. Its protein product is CASSLARGTSGELFF.

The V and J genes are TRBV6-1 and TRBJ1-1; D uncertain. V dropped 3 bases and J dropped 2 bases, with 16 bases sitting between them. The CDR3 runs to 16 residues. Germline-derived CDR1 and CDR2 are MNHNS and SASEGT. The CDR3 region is CASSDSLRAPNTEAFF. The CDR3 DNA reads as TGTGCCAGCAGTGACAGCCTCCGGGCGCCCAACACTGAAGCTTTCTTT.

CDR3 amino acids: CASSEWTGGSEQYV. CDR3 sequence (DNA): TGTGCCAGCAGTGAATGGACAGGGGGGAGCGAGCAGTACGTC. J is TRBJ2-7 and V is TRBV6-1; 10 nucleotides line up with TRBD1. The CDR3 length is 14 residues. J gave up 6 bases and V 2 bases, and 4 bases lay outside the gene matches. The germline V gene encodes CDR1 MNHNS and CDR2 SASEGT.

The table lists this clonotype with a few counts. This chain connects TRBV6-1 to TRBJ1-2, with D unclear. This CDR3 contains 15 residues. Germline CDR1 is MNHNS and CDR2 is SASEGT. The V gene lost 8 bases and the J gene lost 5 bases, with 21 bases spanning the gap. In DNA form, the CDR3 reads TGTGCCAGCCTTCCCCGCGGGTTCCCGGGATATGGCTACACCTTC. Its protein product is CASLPRGFPGYGYTF.

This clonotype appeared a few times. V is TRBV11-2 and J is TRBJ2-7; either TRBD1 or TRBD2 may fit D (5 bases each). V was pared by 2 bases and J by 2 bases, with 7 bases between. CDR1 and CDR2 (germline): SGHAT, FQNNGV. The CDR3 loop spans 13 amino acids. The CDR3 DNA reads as TGTGCCAGCAGCTTAATGGGGGCCTACGAGCAGTACTTC. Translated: CASSLMGAYEQYF.

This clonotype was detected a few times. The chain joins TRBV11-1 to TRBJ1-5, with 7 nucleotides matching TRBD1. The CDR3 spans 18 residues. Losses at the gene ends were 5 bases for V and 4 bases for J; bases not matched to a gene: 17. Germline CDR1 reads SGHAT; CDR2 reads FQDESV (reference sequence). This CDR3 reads CASSPARTGDIANQPQHF. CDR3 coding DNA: TGTGCCAGCAGCCCCGCCCGGACAGGAGATATAGCGAATCAGCCCCAGCATTTT.